This T cell receptor beta chain was profiled in a study of post-analysis software for immune sequencing data. The study, taken as a whole, reports: Roughly 5 TRBV segments occurring more often in patients than controls included TRBV5-6, TRBV5-1 and TRBV20-1.

Prepared libraries of TCR beta cDNA carried unique molecular identifiers. TCRdb used MiXCR to reprocess the PCR reads, holding one entry per CDR3 protein. The profile shows approximately 630,000 distinct CDR3 sequences, 59% of them singletons. The J segment lost 9 bases and the V segment lost 8 bases, leaving 9 bases of the junction unmatched. This CDR3 is built from 14 residues. This clonotype appeared a single time. Its antigen remains unidentified. The TCR was taken from a girl aged 2-10 years with multiple sclerosis. This sequence joins TRBV12-3 or TRBV12-4 and TRBJ2-1; 11 positions match TRBD2. The material sequenced was blood. CDR3 sequence: CASAVLAGGGEQFF. The CDR3 DNA reads as TGTGCCAGCGCAGTCCTAGCGGGGGGAGGTGAGCAGTTCTTC.